This is a list of T cell receptor beta chains from one sample in a study of radiotherapy plus CTLA-4 blockade in lung cancer. Only in-frame clones appear in the TCRdb table, and some are missing; sequencing was by immunoSEQ multiplex PCR. Of some 70,000 clones listed, around 86% are singletons. This specimen consisted of peripheral blood, obtained from a patient treated with radiotherapy plus ipilimumab. The receptors here all came from a human donor with non-small cell lung cancer who had a partial response to radiotherapy plus ipilimumab. Each CDR3 is given with its conserved first and last residue. A D gene is named only where the DNA matches it firmly. Expanded clones are given a class, and other clones once, few, many or no size at all.

j_call: TRBJ2-1; d_call: TRBD2; v_call: TRBV28; clone_size: .; cdr3_aa: CASRSAGAYYNEQFF; cdr3_nt: TGTGCCAGCCGATCGGCGGGAGCCTACTACAATGAGCAGTTCTTC
j_call: TRBJ2-7; d_call: TRBD1; v_call: TRBV28; clone_size: .; cdr3_aa: CASSPNRGSSYEQYF; cdr3_nt: TGTGCCAGCAGTCCTAACAGGGGGAGCTCCTACGAGCAGTACTTC
j_call: TRBJ2-3; d_call: TRBD2; v_call: TRBV5-4; clone_size: .; cdr3_aa: CASSLIAGLTDTQYF; cdr3_nt: TGTGCCAGCAGCTTAATAGCGGGGCTCACAGATACGCAGTATTTT
j_call: TRBJ2-3; d_call: TRBD2; v_call: TRBV5-4; clone_size: .; cdr3_aa: CASTRGAASGFTDTQYF; cdr3_nt: TGTGCCAGCACCAGAGGGGCGGCTAGCGGGTTCACAGATACGCAGTATTTT
j_call: TRBJ2-7; d_call: TRBD2; v_call: TRBV28; clone_size: .; cdr3_aa: CASSTSGAGGRGEQYF; cdr3_nt: TGTGCCAGCAGCACCTCGGGAGCGGGAGGACGGGGCGAGCAGTACTTC
j_call: TRBJ2-5; d_call: TRBD1; v_call: TRBV10-3; clone_size: .; cdr3_aa: CAIRQTGEETQYF; cdr3_nt: TGTGCCATCAGACAGACAGGGGAGGAGACCCAGTACTTC
j_call: TRBJ2-2; d_call: .; v_call: TRBV14; clone_size: .; cdr3_aa: CASSQVRETGELFF; cdr3_nt: TGTGCCAGCAGCCAAGTTCGCGAGACCGGGGAGCTGTTTTTT
j_call: TRBJ2-5; d_call: TRBD2; v_call: TRBV19; clone_size: .; cdr3_aa: CATEPGGRETQYF; cdr3_nt: TGTGCCACCGAGCCGGGAGGTCGTGAGACCCAGTACTTC
j_call: TRBJ2-1; d_call: TRBD2; v_call: TRBV4-2; clone_size: .; cdr3_aa: CASSLYRTSGSDEQFF; cdr3_nt: TGTGCCAGCAGCCTCTACCGGACTAGCGGGAGCGATGAGCAGTTCTTC
j_call: TRBJ2-1; d_call: .; v_call: TRBV7-3; clone_size: .; cdr3_aa: CASSLGGSREQFF; cdr3_nt: TGTGCCAGCAGCTTAGGAGGGAGTAGAGAGCAGTTCTTC
j_call: TRBJ1-5; d_call: .; v_call: TRBV27; clone_size: few; cdr3_aa: CASSPSGGRNQPQHF; cdr3_nt: TGTGCCAGCAGTCCCTCGGGGGGACGCAATCAGCCCCAGCATTTT
j_call: TRBJ2-5; d_call: TRBD2; v_call: TRBV9; clone_size: .; cdr3_aa: CASSTIAGGLQETQYF; cdr3_nt: TGTGCCAGCAGCACAATAGCGGGAGGGCTCCAAGAGACCCAGTACTTC
j_call: TRBJ1-5; d_call: .; v_call: TRBV9; clone_size: .; cdr3_aa: CASSVDQGNQPQHF; cdr3_nt: TGTGCCAGCAGCGTAGACCAGGGCAATCAGCCCCAGCATTTT
j_call: TRBJ1-4; d_call: .; v_call: TRBV15; clone_size: .; cdr3_aa: CATARGGEKLFF; cdr3_nt: TGTGCCACCGCAAGGGGAGGGGAAAAACTGTTTTTT
j_call: TRBJ1-5; d_call: .; v_call: TRBV25-1; clone_size: .; cdr3_aa: CASSGAGDQPQHF; cdr3_nt: TGTGCCAGCAGTGGGGCGGGGGACCAGCCCCAGCATTTT
j_call: TRBJ1-3; d_call: .; v_call: TRBV5-1; clone_size: .; cdr3_aa: CASSLSVGGSGNTIYF; cdr3_nt: TGCGCCAGCAGCTTGAGCGTAGGCGGCTCTGGAAACACCATATATTTT
j_call: TRBJ1-4; d_call: .; v_call: TRBV1; clone_size: few; cdr3_aa: CTSSQAFRSAIAGKLFF; cdr3_nt: TGCACCAGCAGCCAAGCTTTTCGCTCGGCCATTGCGGGAAAACTGTTTTTT
j_call: TRBJ2-1; d_call: TRBD2; v_call: TRBV9; clone_size: .; cdr3_aa: CASSVASFRTSGYNEQFF; cdr3_nt: TGTGCCAGCAGCGTAGCTTCTTTCAGGACTAGCGGATACAATGAGCAGTTCTTC
j_call: TRBJ2-3; d_call: TRBD2; v_call: TRBV18; clone_size: .; cdr3_aa: CASSPPSGRDTQYF; cdr3_nt: TGTGCCAGCTCACCACCTAGCGGGAGGGATACGCAGTATTTT
j_call: TRBJ2-1; d_call: TRBD2; v_call: TRBV5-8; clone_size: .; cdr3_aa: CASSFGLAGTGKGEQFF; cdr3_nt: TGTGCCAGCAGCTTTGGACTAGCGGGAACTGGGAAGGGTGAGCAGTTCTTC
j_call: TRBJ2-7; d_call: .; v_call: TRBV5-4; clone_size: .; cdr3_aa: CASSLAERSEQYF; cdr3_nt: TGTGCCAGCAGCTTGGCCGAGCGATCCGAGCAGTACTTC
j_call: TRBJ2-5; d_call: .; v_call: TRBV28; clone_size: .; cdr3_aa: CASSLTNQETQYF; cdr3_nt: TGTGCCAGCAGTTTAACTAACCAAGAGACCCAGTACTTC
j_call: TRBJ1-1; d_call: .; v_call: TRBV28; clone_size: .; cdr3_aa: CASSKFPEAFF; cdr3_nt: TGTGCCAGCAGCAAATTCCCAGAAGCTTTCTTT
j_call: TRBJ2-2; d_call: .; v_call: TRBV7-2; clone_size: .; cdr3_aa: CASSLMRGRNTGELFF; cdr3_nt: TGTGCCAGCAGCCTCATGAGAGGGCGAAACACCGGGGAGCTGTTTTTT
j_call: TRBJ1-2; d_call: .; v_call: TRBV28; clone_size: .; cdr3_aa: CASFAGGAYGYTF; cdr3_nt: TGTGCCAGCTTTGCAGGTGGGGCCTATGGCTACACCTTC
j_call: TRBJ2-1; d_call: .; v_call: TRBV7-2; clone_size: .; cdr3_aa: CASSLEGGDEQFF; cdr3_nt: TGTGCCAGCAGCTTAGAAGGAGGGGATGAGCAGTTCTTC
j_call: TRBJ1-1; d_call: TRBD1; v_call: TRBV11-3; clone_size: .; cdr3_aa: CASSEDRVTEAFF; cdr3_nt: TGTGCCAGCAGCGAAGACAGGGTCACTGAAGCTTTCTTT
j_call: TRBJ2-7; d_call: TRBD2; v_call: TRBV2; clone_size: .; cdr3_aa: CASAVSGGPYEQYF; cdr3_nt: TGTGCCAGCGCCGTTTCGGGAGGGCCCTACGAGCAGTACTTC
j_call: TRBJ2-1; d_call: TRBD2; v_call: TRBV29-1; clone_size: .; cdr3_aa: CSATSGSREQFF; cdr3_nt: TGCAGCGCGACTAGCGGGAGTCGTGAGCAGTTCTTC
j_call: TRBJ1-1; d_call: TRBD1; v_call: TRBV5-1; clone_size: .; cdr3_aa: CASSSGQAKNTEAFF; cdr3_nt: TGCGCCAGCAGCTCCGGACAGGCCAAGAACACTGAAGCTTTCTTT
j_call: TRBJ2-7; d_call: TRBD2; v_call: TRBV28; clone_size: .; cdr3_aa: CASTPGLAGGHEQYF; cdr3_nt: TGTGCCAGCACCCCCGGACTAGCGGGAGGCCACGAGCAGTACTTC
j_call: TRBJ1-4; d_call: .; v_call: TRBV29-1; clone_size: .; cdr3_aa: CSVADSVNEKLFF; cdr3_nt: TGCAGCGTCGCTGACAGTGTTAATGAAAAACTGTTTTTT
j_call: TRBJ2-2; d_call: .; v_call: TRBV7-9; clone_size: .; cdr3_aa: CASSMAGIGGELFF; cdr3_nt: TGTGCCAGCAGCATGGCAGGGATCGGCGGGGAGCTGTTTTTT
j_call: TRBJ2-5; d_call: .; v_call: TRBV9; clone_size: .; cdr3_aa: CASSVGGSQETQYF; cdr3_nt: TGTGCCAGCAGCGTTGGGGGCTCCCAAGAGACCCAGTACTTC
j_call: TRBJ1-6; d_call: TRBD1; v_call: TRBV9; clone_size: .; cdr3_aa: CASSPPFHRGNSPLHF; cdr3_nt: TGTGCCAGCAGCCCTCCTTTCCACAGGGGTAATTCACCCCTCCACTTT
j_call: TRBJ2-7; d_call: .; v_call: TRBV11-2; clone_size: .; cdr3_aa: CASSLEFQGVQYF; cdr3_nt: TGTGCCAGCAGCTTAGAGTTTCAGGGCGTGCAGTACTTC
j_call: TRBJ2-3; d_call: TRBD1; v_call: TRBV19; clone_size: .; cdr3_aa: CASSIDWTGGFTDTQYF; cdr3_nt: TGTGCCAGTAGTATAGATTGGACAGGGGGCTTCACAGATACGCAGTATTTT
j_call: TRBJ2-2; d_call: .; v_call: TRBV7-9; clone_size: .; cdr3_aa: CASSLNTGELFF; cdr3_nt: TGTGCCAGCAGTCTAAACACCGGGGAGCTGTTTTTT
j_call: TRBJ1-1; d_call: TRBD1; v_call: TRBV7-6; clone_size: .; cdr3_aa: CASSLGTGAEAFF; cdr3_nt: TGTGCCAGCAGCTTAGGGACAGGGGCAGAAGCTTTCTTT
j_call: TRBJ2-3; d_call: TRBD2; v_call: TRBV7-3; clone_size: .; cdr3_aa: CASSSGGSGDTQYF; cdr3_nt: TGTGCCAGCAGCTCCGGGGGGAGCGGAGATACGCAGTATTTT
j_call: TRBJ2-2; d_call: .; v_call: TRBV4-1; clone_size: few; cdr3_aa: CASSQGSTFIANTGELFF; cdr3_nt: TGCGCCAGCAGCCAAGGGTCTACGTTTATCGCGAACACCGGGGAGCTGTTTTTT
j_call: TRBJ2-1; d_call: .; v_call: TRBV5-5; clone_size: once; cdr3_aa: CASSLLRQGRNEQFF; cdr3_nt: TGTGCCAGCAGCTTGTTAAGGCAGGGTCGGAATGAGCAGTTCTTC
j_call: TRBJ2-1; d_call: .; v_call: TRBV7-3; clone_size: .; cdr3_aa: CASSLDVSSYNEQFF; cdr3_nt: TGTGCCAGCAGCTTAGATGTGAGCTCCTACAATGAGCAGTTCTTC
j_call: TRBJ2-7; d_call: TRBD2; v_call: TRBV6-1; clone_size: .; cdr3_aa: CASSTLGLSDEQYF; cdr3_nt: TGTGCCAGCAGTACTTTGGGACTATCGGACGAGCAGTACTTC
j_call: TRBJ1-4; d_call: TRBD1; v_call: TRBV5-1; clone_size: .; cdr3_aa: CASSSGTGANEKLFF; cdr3_nt: TGCGCCAGCAGCTCCGGGACAGGTGCTAATGAAAAACTGTTTTTT
j_call: TRBJ2-3; d_call: .; v_call: TRBV5-1; clone_size: once; cdr3_aa: CASSIRQAREDTQYF; cdr3_nt: TGCGCCAGCAGCATAAGACAGGCGAGGGAAGATACGCAGTATTTT
j_call: TRBJ1-1; d_call: TRBD1; v_call: TRBV2; clone_size: .; cdr3_aa: CASSGDRGTEAFF; cdr3_nt: TGTGCCAGCAGTGGCGACAGGGGCACTGAAGCTTTCTTT
j_call: TRBJ1-1; d_call: TRBD1; v_call: TRBV2; clone_size: .; cdr3_aa: CASSALGTANTEAFF; cdr3_nt: TGTGCCAGCAGTGCCCTCGGGACAGCGAACACTGAAGCTTTCTTT
j_call: TRBJ2-7; d_call: .; v_call: TRBV27; clone_size: .; cdr3_aa: CASSVNRDHYEQYF; cdr3_nt: TGTGCCAGCAGTGTGAACAGGGATCACTACGAGCAGTACTTC
j_call: TRBJ1-3; d_call: TRBD1; v_call: TRBV28; clone_size: once; cdr3_aa: CASRAGQGSMRGNTIYF; cdr3_nt: TGTGCCAGCAGGGCCGGACAGGGGAGTATGAGGGGAAACACCATATATTTT
j_call: TRBJ2-1; d_call: .; v_call: TRBV5-1; clone_size: .; cdr3_aa: CASSLARGRGGYNEQFF; cdr3_nt: TGCGCCAGCAGCTTAGCTCGAGGGAGGGGGGGCTACAATGAGCAGTTCTTC
j_call: TRBJ2-1; d_call: TRBD2; v_call: TRBV6-1; clone_size: .; cdr3_aa: CASSGTSANNEQFF; cdr3_nt: TGTGCCAGCAGTGGGACTAGCGCAAACAATGAGCAGTTCTTC
j_call: TRBJ2-3; d_call: .; v_call: TRBV7-9; clone_size: .; cdr3_aa: CASSLRPTRAGPDTQYF; cdr3_nt: TGTGCCAGCAGCTTACGCCCAACTCGCGCGGGCCCAGATACGCAGTATTTT
j_call: TRBJ1-6; d_call: TRBD1; v_call: TRBV5-1; clone_size: .; cdr3_aa: CASSLTGASYNSPLHF; cdr3_nt: TGCGCCAGCAGCTTGACAGGGGCCTCCTATAATTCACCCCTCCACTTT
j_call: TRBJ1-1; d_call: .; v_call: TRBV5-1; clone_size: .; cdr3_aa: CASSLKGDTEAFF; cdr3_nt: TGCGCCAGCAGCTTGAAAGGGGATACTGAAGCTTTCTTT
j_call: TRBJ2-7; d_call: TRBD1; v_call: TRBV6-1; clone_size: .; cdr3_aa: CASSASGTGHYEQYF; cdr3_nt: TGTGCCAGCAGTGCCTCCGGGACAGGCCACTACGAGCAGTACTTC
j_call: TRBJ2-7; d_call: TRBD1; v_call: TRBV19; clone_size: once; cdr3_aa: CASSQGVYEQYF; cdr3_nt: TGTGCCAGTAGTCAGGGGGTCTACGAGCAGTACTTC
j_call: TRBJ2-7; d_call: .; v_call: TRBV18; clone_size: .; cdr3_aa: CASSTTQGNEQYF; cdr3_nt: TGTGCCAGCTCCACCACGCAGGGCAACGAGCAGTACTTC
j_call: TRBJ1-1; d_call: .; v_call: TRBV19; clone_size: .; cdr3_aa: CASKTGMNTEAFF; cdr3_nt: TGTGCCAGTAAAACAGGAATGAACACTGAAGCTTTCTTT
j_call: TRBJ1-4; d_call: TRBD1; v_call: TRBV7-3; clone_size: .; cdr3_aa: CASSPTGGANEKLFF; cdr3_nt: TGTGCCAGCAGCCCAACAGGGGGCGCTAATGAAAAACTGTTTTTT